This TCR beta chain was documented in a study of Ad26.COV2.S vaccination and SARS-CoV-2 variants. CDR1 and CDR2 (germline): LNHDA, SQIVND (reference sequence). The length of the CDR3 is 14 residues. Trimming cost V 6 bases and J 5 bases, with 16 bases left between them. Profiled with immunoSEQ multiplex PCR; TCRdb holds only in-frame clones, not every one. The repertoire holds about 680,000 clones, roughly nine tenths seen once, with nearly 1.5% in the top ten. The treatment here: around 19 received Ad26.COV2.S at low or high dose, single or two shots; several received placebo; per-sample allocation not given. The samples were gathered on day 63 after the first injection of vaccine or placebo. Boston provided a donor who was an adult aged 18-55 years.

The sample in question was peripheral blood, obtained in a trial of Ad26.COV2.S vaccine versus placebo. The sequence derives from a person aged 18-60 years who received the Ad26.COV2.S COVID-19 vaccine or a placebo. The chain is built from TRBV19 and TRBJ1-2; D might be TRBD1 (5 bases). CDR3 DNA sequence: TGTGCCAGTAGAGGGCCCCGACAGCGTTATGGCTACACCTTC. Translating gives CASRGPRQRYGYTF. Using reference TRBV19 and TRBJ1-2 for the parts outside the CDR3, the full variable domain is DGGITQSPKYLFRKEGQNVTLSCEQNLNHDAMYWYRQDPGQGLRLIYYSQIVNDFQKGDIAEGYSVSREKKESFPLTVTSAQKNPTAFYLCASRGPRQRYGYTFGSGTRLTVV.